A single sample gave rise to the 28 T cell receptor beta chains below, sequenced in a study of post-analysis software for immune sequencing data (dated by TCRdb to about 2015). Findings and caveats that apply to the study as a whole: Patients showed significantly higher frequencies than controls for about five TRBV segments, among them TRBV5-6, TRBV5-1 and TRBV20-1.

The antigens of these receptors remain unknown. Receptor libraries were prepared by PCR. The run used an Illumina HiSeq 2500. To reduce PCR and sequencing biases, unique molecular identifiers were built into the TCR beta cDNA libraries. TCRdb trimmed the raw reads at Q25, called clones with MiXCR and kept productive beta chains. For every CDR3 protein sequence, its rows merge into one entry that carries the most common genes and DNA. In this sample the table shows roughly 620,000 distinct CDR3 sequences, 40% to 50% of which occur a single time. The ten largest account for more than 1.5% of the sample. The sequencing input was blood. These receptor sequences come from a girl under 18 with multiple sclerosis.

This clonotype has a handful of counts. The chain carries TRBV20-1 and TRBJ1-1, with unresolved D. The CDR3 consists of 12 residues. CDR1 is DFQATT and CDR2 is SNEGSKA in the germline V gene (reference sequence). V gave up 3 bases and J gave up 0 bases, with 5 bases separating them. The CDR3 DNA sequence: TGCAGTGCTAGCGGGGTGAACACTGAAGCTTTCTTT. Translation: CSASGVNTEAFF.

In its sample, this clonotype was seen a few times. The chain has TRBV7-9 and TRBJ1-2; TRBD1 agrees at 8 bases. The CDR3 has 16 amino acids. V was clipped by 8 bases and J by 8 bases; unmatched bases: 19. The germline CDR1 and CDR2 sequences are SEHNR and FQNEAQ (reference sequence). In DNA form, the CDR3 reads TGTGCCAGCGCATTAGCCGGGCGGACAGGGAACGACGGCTACACCTTC. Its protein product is CASALAGRTGNDGYTF. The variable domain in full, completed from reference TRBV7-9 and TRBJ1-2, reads DTGVSQNPRHKITKRGQNVTFRCDPISEHNRLYWYRQTLGQGPEFLTYFQNEAQLEKSRLLSDRFSAERPKGSFSTLEIQRTEQGDSAMYLCASALAGRTGNDGYTFGSGTRLTVV.

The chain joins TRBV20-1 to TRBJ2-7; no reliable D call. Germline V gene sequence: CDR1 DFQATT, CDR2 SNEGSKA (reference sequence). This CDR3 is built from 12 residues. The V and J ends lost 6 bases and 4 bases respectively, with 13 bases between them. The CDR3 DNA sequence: TGCAGTGCAAAAGACCACAGTTACGAGCAGTACTTC. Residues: CSAKDHSYEQYF.

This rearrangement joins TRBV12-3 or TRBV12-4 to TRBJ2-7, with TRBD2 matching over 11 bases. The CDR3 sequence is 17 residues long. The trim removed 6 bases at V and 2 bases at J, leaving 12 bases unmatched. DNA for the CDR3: TGTGCCAGCAGCATTCAAACGACTAGCGGGACCCCCTACGAGCAGTACTTC. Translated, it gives CASSIQTTSGTPYEQYF.

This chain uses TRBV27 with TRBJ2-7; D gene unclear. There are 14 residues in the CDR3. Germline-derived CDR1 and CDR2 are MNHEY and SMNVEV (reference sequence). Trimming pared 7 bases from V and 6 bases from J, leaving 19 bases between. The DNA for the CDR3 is TGTGCCAGCAAAAGAGTGGGAAGCTCAGTCGAGCAGTACTTC. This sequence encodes CASKRVGSSVEQYF.

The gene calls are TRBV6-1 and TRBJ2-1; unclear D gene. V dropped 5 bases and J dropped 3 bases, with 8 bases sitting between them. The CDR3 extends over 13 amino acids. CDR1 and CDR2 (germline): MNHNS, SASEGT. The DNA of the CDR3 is TGTGCCAGCAGTCTATCCATCTACAATGAGCAGTTCTTC. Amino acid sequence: CASSLSIYNEQFF.

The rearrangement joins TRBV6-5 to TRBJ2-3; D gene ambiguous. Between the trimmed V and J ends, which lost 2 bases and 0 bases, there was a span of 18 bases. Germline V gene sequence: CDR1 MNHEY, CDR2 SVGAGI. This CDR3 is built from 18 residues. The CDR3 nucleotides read TGTGCCAGCAGTTACCCTTTTTCTGGAATCCGTAGCACAGATACGCAGTATTTT. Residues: CASSYPFSGIRSTDTQYF.

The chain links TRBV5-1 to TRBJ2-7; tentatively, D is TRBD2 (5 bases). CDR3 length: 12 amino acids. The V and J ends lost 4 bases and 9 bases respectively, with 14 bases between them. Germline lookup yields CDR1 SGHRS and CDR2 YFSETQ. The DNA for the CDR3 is TGCGCCAGCAGCCCTTACCGGGAAGCGCAGTACTTC. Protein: CASSPYREAQYF. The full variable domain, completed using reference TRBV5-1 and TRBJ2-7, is KAGVTQTPRYLIKTRGQQVTLSCSPISGHRSVSWYQQTPGQGLQFLFEYFSETQRNKGNFPGRFSGRQFSNSRSEMNVSTLELGDSALYLCASSPYREAQYFGPGTRLTVT.

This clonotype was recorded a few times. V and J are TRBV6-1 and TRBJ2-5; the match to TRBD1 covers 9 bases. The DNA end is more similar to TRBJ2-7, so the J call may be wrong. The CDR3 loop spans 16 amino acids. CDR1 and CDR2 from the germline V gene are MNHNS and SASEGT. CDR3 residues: CASIKIGTGTGYEQYF. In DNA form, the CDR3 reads TGTGCCAGCATCAAGATCGGGACAGGGACAGGCTACGAGCAGTACTTC.

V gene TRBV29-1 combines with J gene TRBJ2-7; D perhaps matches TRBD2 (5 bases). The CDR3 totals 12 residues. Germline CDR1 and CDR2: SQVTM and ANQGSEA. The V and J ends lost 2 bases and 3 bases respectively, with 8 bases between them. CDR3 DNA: TGCAGCGTTGAAAAGGCGGGCTACGAGCAGTACTTC. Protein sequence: CSVEKAGYEQYF.

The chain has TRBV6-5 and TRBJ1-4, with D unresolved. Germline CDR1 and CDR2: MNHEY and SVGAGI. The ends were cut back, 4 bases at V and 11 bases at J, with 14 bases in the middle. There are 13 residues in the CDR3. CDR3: CASSSGSGGKLFF. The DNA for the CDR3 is TGTGCCAGCAGTTCCGGGTCAGGTGGGAAACTGTTTTTT.

CDR3 coding DNA: TGCGCCAGCAGCTCTACACTTCTTACCGGGACAGGGTACTATGGCTACACCTTC. It is translated as CASSSTLLTGTGYYGYTF. This sequence joins TRBV5-1 and TRBJ1-2, with TRBD1 identical over 9 bases. Germline CDR1 is SGHRS and CDR2 is YFSETQ. With 3 bases clipped from V and 3 bases from J, the junction kept 15 bases outside the gene matches. The CDR3 spans 18 residues.

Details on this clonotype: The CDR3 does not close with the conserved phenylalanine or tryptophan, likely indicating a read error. This CDR3 reads CASSPTPDTAKNYGYTV. The CDR3 DNA sequence: TGCGCCAGCAGCCCAACGCCGGACACGGCCAAAAACTATGGCTACACCGTC. V gene TRBV4-1 combines with J gene TRBJ1-2, with D possibly being TRBD1 (5 bases). V dropped 4 bases and J dropped 2 bases, with 20 bases sitting between them. This CDR3 has 17 residues. Germline V gene sequence: CDR1 MGHRA, CDR2 YSYEKL.

DNA for the CDR3: TGCAGTGCTAGAGCTCCCTTGGGGGACCCCCAGCATTTT. Translation: CSARAPLGDPQHF. This chain links TRBV20-1 with TRBJ1-5, with D maybe TRBD1 (5 bases). The V end was cut by 1 base, the J end by 10 bases, with 14 bases between. This CDR3 comprises 13 residues. Per germline, CDR1 DFQATT and CDR2 SNEGSKA (reference sequence).

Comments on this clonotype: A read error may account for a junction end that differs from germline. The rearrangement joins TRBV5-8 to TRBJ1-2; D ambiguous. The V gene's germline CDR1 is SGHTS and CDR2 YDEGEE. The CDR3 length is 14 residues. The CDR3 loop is CAGSLARRESGYTF. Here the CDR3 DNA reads TGTGCCGGCAGCTTGGCCCGTAGGGAGAGTGGCTACACCTTC.

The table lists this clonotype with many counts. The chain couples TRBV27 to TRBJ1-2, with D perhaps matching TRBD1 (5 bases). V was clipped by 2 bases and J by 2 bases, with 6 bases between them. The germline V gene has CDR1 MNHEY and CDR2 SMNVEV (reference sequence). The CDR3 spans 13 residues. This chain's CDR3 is CASSLRQNYGYTF. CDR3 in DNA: TGTGCCAGCAGTTTAAGACAGAACTATGGCTACACCTTC.

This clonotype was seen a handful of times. The CDR3 region has the DNA TGTGCCAGCAGCTGGTGGGACAGGACTAACTATGGCTACACCTTC. Its translation: CASSWWDRTNYGYTF. The chain recombines TRBV5-6 with TRBJ1-2; 8 nucleotides agree with TRBD1. V gave up 3 bases and J gave up 0 bases; unmatched junction bases: 4. The length of the CDR3 is 15 residues. Germline-derived CDR1 and CDR2 are SGHDT and YYEEEE. The entire variable domain, with the rest obtained from reference TRBV5-6 and TRBJ1-2, is as follows: DAGVTQSPTHLIKTRGQQVTLRCSPKSGHDTVSWYQQALGQGPQFIFQYYEEEERQRGNFPDRFSGHQFPNYSSELNVNALLLGDSALYLCASSWWDRTNYGYTFGSGTRLTVV.

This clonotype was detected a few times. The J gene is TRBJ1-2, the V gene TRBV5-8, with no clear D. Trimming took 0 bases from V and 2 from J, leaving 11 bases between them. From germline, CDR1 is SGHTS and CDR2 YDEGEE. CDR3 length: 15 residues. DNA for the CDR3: TGTGCCAGCAGCTTGGCCGGGGAACCCAACTATGGCTACACCTTC. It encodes CASSLAGEPNYGYTF.

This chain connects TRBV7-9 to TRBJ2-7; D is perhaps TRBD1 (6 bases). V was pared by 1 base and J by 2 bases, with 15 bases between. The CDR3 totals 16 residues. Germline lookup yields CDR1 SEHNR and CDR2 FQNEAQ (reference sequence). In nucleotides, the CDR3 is TGTGCCAGCAGCTTAGTAACCGGTGGGGGCACCTACGAGCAGTACTTC. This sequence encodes CASSLVTGGGTYEQYF.

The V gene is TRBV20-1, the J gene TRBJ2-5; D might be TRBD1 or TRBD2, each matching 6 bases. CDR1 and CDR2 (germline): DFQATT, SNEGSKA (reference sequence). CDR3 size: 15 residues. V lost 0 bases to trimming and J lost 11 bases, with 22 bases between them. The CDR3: CSARDLTGLLSEQYF. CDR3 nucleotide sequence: TGCAGTGCTAGAGATTTGACAGGACTACTGAGTGAGCAGTACTTC.

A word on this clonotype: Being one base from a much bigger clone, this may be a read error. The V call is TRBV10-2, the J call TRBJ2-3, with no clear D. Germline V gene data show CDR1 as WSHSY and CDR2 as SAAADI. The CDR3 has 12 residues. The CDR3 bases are TGCGCCAGCAGATTGAGCACAGATACGCGGTATTTT. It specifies CASRLSTDTRYF.

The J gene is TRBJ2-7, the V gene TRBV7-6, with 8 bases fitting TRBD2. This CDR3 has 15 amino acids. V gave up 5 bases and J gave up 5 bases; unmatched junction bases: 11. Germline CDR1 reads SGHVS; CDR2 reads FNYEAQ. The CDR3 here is CASSLLSGEWDEQYF. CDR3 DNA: TGTGCCAGCAGCCTCCTTAGCGGGGAGTGGGACGAGCAGTACTTC.

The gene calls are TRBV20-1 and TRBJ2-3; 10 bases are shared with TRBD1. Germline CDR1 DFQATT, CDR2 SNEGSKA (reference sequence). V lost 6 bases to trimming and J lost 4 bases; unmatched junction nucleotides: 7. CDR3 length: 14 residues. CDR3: CSAPGQGRPDTQYF. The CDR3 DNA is TGCAGTGCCCCGGGACAGGGGAGGCCAGATACGCAGTATTTT.

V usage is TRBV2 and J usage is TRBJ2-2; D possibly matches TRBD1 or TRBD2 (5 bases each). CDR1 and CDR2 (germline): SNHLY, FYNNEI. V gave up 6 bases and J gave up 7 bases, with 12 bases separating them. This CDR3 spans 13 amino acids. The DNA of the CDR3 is TGTGCCAGCAGAGGCAGGGAGAGCGGGGAGCTGTTTTTT. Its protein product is CASRGRESGELFF.

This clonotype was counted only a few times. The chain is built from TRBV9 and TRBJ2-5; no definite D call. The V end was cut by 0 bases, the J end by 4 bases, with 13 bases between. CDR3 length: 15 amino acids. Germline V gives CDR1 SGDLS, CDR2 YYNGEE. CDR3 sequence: CASSVVGNRGETQYF. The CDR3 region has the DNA TGTGCCAGCAGCGTAGTAGGCAATAGAGGAGAGACCCAGTACTTC.

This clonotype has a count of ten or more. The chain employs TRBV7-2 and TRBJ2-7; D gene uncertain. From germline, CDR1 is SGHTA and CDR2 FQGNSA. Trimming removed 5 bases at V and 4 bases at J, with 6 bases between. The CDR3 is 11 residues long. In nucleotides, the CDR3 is TGTGCCAGCAGCCCCAAGTACGAGCAGTACTTC. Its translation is CASSPKYEQYF.

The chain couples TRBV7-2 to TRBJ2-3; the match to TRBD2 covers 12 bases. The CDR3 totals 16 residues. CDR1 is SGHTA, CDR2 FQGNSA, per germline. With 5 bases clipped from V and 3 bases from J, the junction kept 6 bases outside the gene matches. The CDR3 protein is CASSVKLAGGTDTQYF. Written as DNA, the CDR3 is TGTGCCAGCAGCGTCAAACTAGCGGGGGGAACAGATACGCAGTATTTT.

The CDR3 DNA follows: TGTGCCAGTAGTGGGGCTCTCCCCCCCTACGAGCAGTACTTC. Translation: CASSGALPPYEQYF. The V and J genes are TRBV19 and TRBJ2-7; possibly TRBD1 for D (5 bases). Germline loops: CDR1 LNHDA, CDR2 SQIVND (reference sequence). V was trimmed by 5 bases and J by 2 bases, leaving 13 bases between them. The CDR3 length is 14 residues.